This T cell receptor (beta chain) came from a study of breast tumors, draining lymph nodes, adjacent tissues. TCRdb fed the multiplex PCR reads into MiXCR, producing one record per CDR3 protein. The sample lists about 200,000 distinct CDR3 sequences, approximately 31% seen once, with roughly 4.3% in the top ten. This clonotype has ten or more counts. Its antigen is still unknown. Samples came from axillary lymph nodes draining the breast cancer. V was clipped by 1 base and J by 9 bases, with 7 bases between them. There are 12 residues in the CDR3. The germline V gene has CDR1 SEHNR and CDR2 FQNEAQ (reference sequence). Study outcomes and limitations: Data fit most tumor T cells coming from lymph node, expanding in tumor. Luminal-like breast cancer showed significantly higher tumor–nontumor repertoire similarity than basal-like. Data only fit, rather than demonstrated, lymph node origin of most tumor T cells. Compared with lymph nodes, tumors were less diverse; compared with nontumor tissue, more.

The TCR was taken from a female donor with breast cancer. Some clones in this sample may be carry-over from other donors' samples. The specimen sequenced was axillary lymph node tissue. V is TRBV7-9 and J is TRBJ1-5, with unresolved D. CDR3 protein: CASSLDARPQHF. DNA for the CDR3: TGTGCCAGCAGCTTAGATGCGCGGCCCCAGCATTTT.